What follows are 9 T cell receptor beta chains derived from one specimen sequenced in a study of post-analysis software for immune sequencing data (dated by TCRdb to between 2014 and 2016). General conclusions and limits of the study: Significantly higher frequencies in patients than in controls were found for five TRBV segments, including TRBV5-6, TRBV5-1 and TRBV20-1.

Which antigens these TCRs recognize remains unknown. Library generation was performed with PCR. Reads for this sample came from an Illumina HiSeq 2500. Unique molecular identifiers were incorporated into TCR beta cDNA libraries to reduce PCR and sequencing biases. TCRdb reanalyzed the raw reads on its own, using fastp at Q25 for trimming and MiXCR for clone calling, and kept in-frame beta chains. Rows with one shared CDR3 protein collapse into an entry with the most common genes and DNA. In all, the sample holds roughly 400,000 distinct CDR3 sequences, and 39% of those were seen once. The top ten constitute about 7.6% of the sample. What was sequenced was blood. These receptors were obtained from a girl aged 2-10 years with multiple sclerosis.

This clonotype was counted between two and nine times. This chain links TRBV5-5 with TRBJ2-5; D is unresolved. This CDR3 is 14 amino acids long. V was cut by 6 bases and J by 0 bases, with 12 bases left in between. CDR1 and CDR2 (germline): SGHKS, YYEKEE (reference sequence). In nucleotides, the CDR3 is TGTGCCAGCACCAATGAGAGAAACCAAGAGACCCAGTACTTC. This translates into CASTNERNQETQYF.

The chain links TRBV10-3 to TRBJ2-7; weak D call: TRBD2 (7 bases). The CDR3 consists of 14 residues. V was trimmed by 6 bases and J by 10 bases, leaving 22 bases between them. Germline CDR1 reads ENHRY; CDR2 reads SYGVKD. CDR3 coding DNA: TGTGCCATCAGGGAACCGGCGGGGGCGAGCGCCCAGTACTTC. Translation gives CAIREPAGASAQYF.

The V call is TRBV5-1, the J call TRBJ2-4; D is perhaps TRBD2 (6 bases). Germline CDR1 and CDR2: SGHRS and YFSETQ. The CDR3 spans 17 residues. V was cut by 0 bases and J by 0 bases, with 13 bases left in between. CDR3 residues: CASSLVGGPLAKNIQYF. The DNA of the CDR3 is TGCGCCAGCAGCTTGGTGGGAGGCCCACTAGCCAAAAACATTCAGTACTTC.

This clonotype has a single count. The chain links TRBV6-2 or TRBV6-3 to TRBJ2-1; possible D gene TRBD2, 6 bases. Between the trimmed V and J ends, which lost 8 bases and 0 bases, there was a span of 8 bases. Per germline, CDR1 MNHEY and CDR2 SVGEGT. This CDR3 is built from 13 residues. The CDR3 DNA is TGTGCCAGCCGGGACTCCTCCTACAATGAGCAGTTCTTC. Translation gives CASRDSSYNEQFF.

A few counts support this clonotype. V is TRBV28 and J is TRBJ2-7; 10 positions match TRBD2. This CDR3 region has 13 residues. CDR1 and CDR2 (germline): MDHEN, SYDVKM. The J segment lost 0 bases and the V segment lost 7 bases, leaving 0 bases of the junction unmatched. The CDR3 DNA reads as TGTGCCAGCACTAGCGGGAGCTCCTACGAGCAGTACTTC. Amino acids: CASTSGSSYEQYF.

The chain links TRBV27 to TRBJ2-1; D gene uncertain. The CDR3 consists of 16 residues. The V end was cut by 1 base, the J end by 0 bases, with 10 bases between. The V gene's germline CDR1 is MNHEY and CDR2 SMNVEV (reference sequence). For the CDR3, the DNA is TGTGCCAGCAGTTTATGGTCAGCCAGCTCCTACAATGAGCAGTTCTTC. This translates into CASSLWSASSYNEQFF.

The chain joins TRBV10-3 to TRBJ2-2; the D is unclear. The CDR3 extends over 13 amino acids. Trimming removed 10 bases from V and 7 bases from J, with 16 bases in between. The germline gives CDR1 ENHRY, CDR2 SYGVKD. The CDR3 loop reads CATSVLVIGELFF. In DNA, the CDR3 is TGTGCCACGAGCGTCCTAGTTATCGGGGAGCTGTTTTTT.

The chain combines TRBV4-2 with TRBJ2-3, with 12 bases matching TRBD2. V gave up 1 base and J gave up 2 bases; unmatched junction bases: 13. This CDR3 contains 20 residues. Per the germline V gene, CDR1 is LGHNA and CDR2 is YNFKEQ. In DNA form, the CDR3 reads TGTGCCAGCAGCCAAGTCGGGGTCGTGACTAGCGGGGGAGACACAGATACGCAGTATTTT. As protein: CASSQVGVVTSGGDTDTQYF.

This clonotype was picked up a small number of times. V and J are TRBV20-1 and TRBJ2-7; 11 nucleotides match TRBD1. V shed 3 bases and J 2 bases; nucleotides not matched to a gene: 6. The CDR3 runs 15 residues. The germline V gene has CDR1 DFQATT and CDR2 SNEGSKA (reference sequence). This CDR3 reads CSASHGQGATYEQYF. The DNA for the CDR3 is TGCAGTGCTAGTCATGGACAGGGGGCGACCTACGAGCAGTACTTC.